This T cell receptor beta chain appears in the sequencing data of a study of human T cells and chemical hapten exposure (dated by TCRdb to about 2021). Describing the broader study: For sensitization, 2% DPC in acetone was applied to an approximately 2 cm by approximately 2 cm area of upper inner arm skin. Libraries were pooled for sequencing, and per-sample TCR yields varied mainly because of small differences in library volumes within the pool. For TCR sequencing, blood came from 25 to 35 alopecia patients at anywhere from one to four time points (pre-sensitization, 2, 6 and 24 weeks). Throughout the study period of roughly 24 weeks, patients also received therapeutic DPC doses to the scalp every week. Patch tests used Finn chambers with 0.01% DPC on the upper back, scored after 6 days by International Contact Dermatitis Research Group standards. Patient blood was sampled pre-sensitization (week 0) and at 2, 6 and about 24 weeks after DPC sensitization. The patient cohort, mostly female, included alopecia areata with under or over 50% scalp involvement, alopecia totalis and alopecia universalis. In alopecia patients, the study followed how the peripheral blood TCR repertoire changed in vivo over primary and secondary sensitization to diphenylcyclopropenone (DPC), a hapten. What the authors observed across the whole study: Significantly more large CDR3 similarity clusters were formed by expanded TCRs than by pre-sensitization or healthy control sets, consistent with antigen-driven responses. DPC sensitization did not change how many TCRs were above 1 in 1000 frequency, and no evidence was found of alterations in global repertoire structure. Repeated subsampling changed both the strength of the expansion versus patch-test correlation and the threshold at which that correlation became significant. The number of PT1 expanded TCRs positively correlated with patch test score, significant at thresholds 8, 16 and 32 but not 4. Because every patient had alopecia, a presumed autoimmune disease, the patients' immune response might differ from that of healthy individuals.

What the time point label conveys for this sample: patch test 3, about 24 weeks after DPC sensitization. This sample's treatment or condition label indicates: therapeutic diphenylcyclopropenone sensitization with weekly scalp DPC. Blood at each patch-test visit was drawn before the patch test was applied. Eligible patients were aged 18 to 70, diagnosed with alopecia, deemed suitable for DPC therapy, and excluded if pregnant. Total RNA was isolated from unfractionated whole blood collected in Tempus Blood RNA tubes. Only a few counts were recorded for this clonotype. What antigen it recognizes has not been identified. There are no base qualities to consult, and no much larger clone falls within one base. Including the terminal cysteine and phenylalanine, the CDR3 comprises 14 residues. Of all the DNA, just the CDR3 is kept, 42 bases in frame from base 1. At the junction V is shortened by 2 bases and J by 5 bases; bases outside the gene matches: 4. The CDR1 and CDR2 encoded by the germline V gene are MDHEN and SYDVKM.

Libraries were prepared through RACE. This sample was sequenced with a NextSeq 500. During library preparation, unique molecular identifiers were attached to individual cDNA molecules so that TCRs could be counted quantitatively and reproducibly. Each blood RNA sample was used to sequence both TCR alpha and TCR beta chains. The paper's data handling went like this. The median number of TCRs per sample was over 85,000, ranging from about 20,000 to 750,000. The Decombinator software suite was used to annotate V, J and CDR3 in the TCR reads. For the PS versus PT1 abundance plots, all samples were subsampled to the same number of TCRs (28,000). TCRs were defined as expanded if absent before sensitization and observed at least eight times at the 2-week time point. TCRdb reworked the public reads: Q25 trimming with fastp, MiXCR clone assembly, productive beta chains retained. Rows with one shared CDR3 protein collapse into an entry with the most common genes and DNA. The V and J calls shown here were made by TCRdb, not taken from the authors' results. The sample records 100,000 to 120,000 distinct CDR3 sequences, approximately 36% of which are singletons. The ten largest make up roughly 2.5% of the sample.

The rearranged segments are TRBV28 and TRBJ2-5, and 8 junctional nucleotides match TRBD1. The material sequenced was whole blood, taken in connection with sensitization to the hapten diphenylcyclopropenone (DPC). The TCR was taken from a middle-aged man with alopecia areata. Some clones in this sample may be carry-over from other donors' samples. The nucleotides read TGTGCCAGCAGTTTAACGACAGGGGTGGAGACCCAGTACTTC. The resulting protein is CASSLTTGVETQYF.